The entry below gives a single TCR beta chain sequence along with its context. The CDR3 length is 15 residues. Trimming removed 11 bases at V and 6 bases at J, with 23 bases between. Germline CDR1 MDHEN, CDR2 SYDVKM. These data originate in a study of blood T cell repertoires in COVID-19. The repertoire was sequenced with immunoSEQ multiplex PCR; TCRdb's copy has only in-frame clones and lacks some. This repertoire shows 30,000 to 40,000 clones, 85% to 90% found once; its top ten account for 35% to 45%. This receptor was obtained from a man aged 55 to 70 with active or convalescent COVID-19. Specimen: peripheral blood. The chain recombines TRBV28 with TRBJ2-1, with a possible D match to TRBD2 (7 bases). This CDR3 is CAANDEGGGRNEQFF. CDR3 nucleotides: TGTGCCGCTAACGATGAGGGGGGGGGTCGCAATGAGCAGTTCTTC.